This TCR beta chain came from a study of radiation and T cells in renal cell carcinoma. Across the study: Nephrectomy followed 15 Gy stereotactic body radiation by 4 weeks.

Germline V gene data show CDR1 as SGDLS and CDR2 as YYNGEE. V gave up 0 bases and J gave up 2 bases, with 15 bases separating them. The CDR3 loop spans 16 amino acids. Clones were read by immunoSEQ multiplex PCR, and TCRdb kept only the in-frame ones, dropping some. The sample yields around 46,000 clones, 75% to 85% seen once. This clone was observed once. Its antigen remains unknown. Study observations and caveats: Top tumor clonotypes rose in blood 2 weeks post-radiation, then contracted.

The sample's time point: baseline pretreatment blood. Treatment reported: 15 Gy SBRT to primary tumor, nephrectomy 4 weeks later. The V call is TRBV9, the J call TRBJ2-7, with D unclear. The TCR comes from a woman between 65 and 79 years old with renal cell carcinoma. The specimen comprised blood, sampled from a patient whose treatment included radiotherapy and nephrectomy. The CDR3 region is CASSVGPLTVTYEQYF. The CDR3 coding sequence is TGTGCCAGCAGCGTAGGTCCCCTTACGGTTACCTACGAGCAGTACTTC.